These T cell receptor beta chains were read from a single sample in a study of T cells after yellow fever vaccination. MiXCR was run by TCRdb on the 5' RACE reads, yielding one entry per CDR3 protein. The data contain some 320,000 distinct CDR3 sequences, around a tenth of them singletons. This material consisted of CD4+ T cells sorted from PBMCs, taken 45 days after the yellow fever booster vaccination. These receptors were collected from a man in his late teens or twenties who received the YFV17D yellow fever vaccine. CDR3s include the opening cysteine and the closing phenylalanine or tryptophan. A D gene is named only where the DNA matches it firmly. Only part of the rows carry a size: once, few, many, or a class if the clone is expanded.

v_gene	j_gene	d_gene	abundance	len	CDR3aa	CDR3nt
TRBV5-1	TRBJ2-3	-	few	14	CANSKGGATDTQYF	TGCGCCAACTCCAAGGGGGGGGCAACAGATACGCAGTATTTT
TRBV19	TRBJ1-2	-	-	21	CASSRLGHPETLRSRDYGYTF	TGTGCCAGTAGCCGACTGGGACATCCGGAGACTCTGAGGTCAAGGGACTATGGCTACACCTTC
TRBV30	TRBJ2-7	-	-	14	CAWSVLELWKEQYF	TGTGCCTGGAGTGTACTCGAGTTGTGGAAAGAGCAGTACTTC
TRBV19	TRBJ1-1	-	-	17	CASSPWGLGGMNTEAFF	TGTGCCAGTAGTCCATGGGGCCTCGGCGGTATGAACACTGAAGCTTTCTTT
TRBV7-9	TRBJ1-1	TRBD1	few	15	CASSFLTGGSTEAFF	TGTGCCAGCAGCTTTTTGACAGGGGGTTCTACTGAAGCTTTCTTT
TRBV4-3	TRBJ2-6	-	few	17	CASSQDSHSFAANVLTF	TGCGCCAGCAGCCAAGATAGCCACAGCTTTGCGGCCAACGTCCTGACTTTC
TRBV5-4	TRBJ2-1	TRBD2	many	15	CASSPGGANYNEQFF	TGTGCCAGCAGCCCGGGAGGGGCGAACTACAATGAGCAGTTCTTC
TRBV29-1	TRBJ1-5	-	-	13	CSVKEERVQPQHF	TGCAGCGTTAAGGAGGAGAGGGTGCAGCCCCAGCATTTT
TRBV6-1	TRBJ2-1	TRBD1	-	15	CASRRDSDIYNEQFF	TGTGCCAGCAGACGGGACAGCGACATCTACAATGAGCAGTTCTTC
TRBV4-3	TRBJ2-7	-	-	17	CASSHAPETPGSYEQYF	TGCGCCAGCAGCCACGCCCCAGAGACACCGGGGTCCTACGAGCAGTACTTC
TRBV9	TRBJ2-2	-	-	12	CASSFDLGELFF	TGTGCCAGCAGCTTTGACCTCGGGGAGCTGTTTTTT
TRBV28	TRBJ1-2	-	-	13	CATADPGQYGYTF	TGTGCCACGGCGGACCCGGGTCAATATGGCTACACCTTC
TRBV10-3	TRBJ1-2	-	few	15	CAISESDSYPGGYTF	TGTGCCATCAGTGAGTCAGACAGCTATCCGGGGGGCTACACCTTC
TRBV30	TRBJ2-3	-	few	15	CAWSVPGGRTDTQYF	TGTGCCTGGAGTGTACCTGGCGGTCGCACAGATACGCAGTATTTT
TRBV2	TRBJ2-3	-	few	14	CASRPTGRGDTQYF	TGTGCCAGCAGACCGACAGGGAGGGGCGATACGCAGTATTTT
TRBV14	TRBJ2-1	TRBD2	many	16	CASSQQGLAGAREQFF	TGTGCCAGCAGCCAACAGGGACTAGCGGGCGCGCGGGAGCAGTTCTTC
TRBV29-1	TRBJ1-5	-	-	14	CSVLFLGSNQPQHF	TGCAGCGTACTATTCCTAGGTAGCAATCAGCCCCAGCATTTT
TRBV5-1	TRBJ2-7	-	few	14	CASSLGWQSYEQYF	TGCGCCAGCAGCTTGGGATGGCAATCCTACGAGCAGTACTTC
TRBV5-1	TRBJ2-3	-	many	14	CASSLGQSTDTQYF	TGTGCCAGCAGCTTAGGACAGAGCACAGATACGCAGTATTTT
TRBV12-3/TRBV12-4	TRBJ2-3	-	-	16	CASSFPGWGRVDTQYF	TGTGCCAGCAGTTTTCCCGGGTGGGGGCGAGTAGATACGCAGTATTTT
TRBV29-1	TRBJ2-2	TRBD2	many	13	CSVRAGGSGELFF	TGCAGCGTTCGAGCGGGGGGGTCCGGGGAGCTGTTTTTT
TRBV7-2	TRBJ2-3	-	-	13	CARGTALGDTQYF	TGTGCCAGGGGAACCGCGCTCGGGGATACGCAGTATTTT
TRBV5-4	TRBJ2-5	TRBD1	-	14	CASSSQDRGKTQYF	TGTGCCAGCAGCTCCCAGGACAGGGGAAAGACCCAGTACTTC
TRBV18	TRBJ2-1	TRBD2	many	17	CASSPGIAGDSSNEQFF	TGTGCCAGCTCACCCGGGATAGCGGGGGACTCAAGCAATGAGCAGTTCTTC
TRBV6-1	TRBJ2-2	TRBD2	few	13	CASSELAAGELFF	TGTGCCAGCAGTGAACTAGCGGCCGGGGAGCTGTTTTTT
TRBV19	TRBJ1-1	-	-	13	CASISLRSTEAFF	TGTGCCAGTATTAGCCTCCGGAGCACTGAAGCTTTCTTT
TRBV12-3/TRBV12-4	TRBJ1-5	-	-	15	CASSPFGTLNQPQHF	TGTGCCAGCAGTCCTTTCGGGACATTAAATCAGCCCCAGCATTTT
TRBV3-1	TRBJ1-4	-	-	13	CASSQVLGARVFF	TGTGCCAGCAGCCAAGTTTTGGGGGCCCGGGTGTTTTTT
TRBV2	TRBJ1-3	-	few	21	CASSKSRGRTSESRSGNTIYF	TGTGCCAGCAGTAAATCCCGAGGCCGAACGAGTGAGAGTCGCTCTGGAAACACCATATATTTT
TRBV5-1	TRBJ2-1	TRBD2	few	15	CASSLLAGGAPEQFF	TGCGCCAGCAGCTTGTTAGCGGGGGGGGCCCCGGAGCAGTTCTTC
TRBV3-1	TRBJ1-1	-	few	13	CASSQGGDTEAFF	TGTGCCAGCAGCCAGGGTGGGGACACTGAAGCTTTCTTT
TRBV7-2	TRBJ2-3	-	few	17	CASSWAPRDTRTDTQYF	TGTGCCAGCAGCTGGGCCCCGAGGGACACTAGAACAGATACGCAGTATTTT
TRBV7-2	TRBJ2-7	-	-	14	CASSLEGWNYEQYF	TGTGCCAGCAGCTTAGAGGGCTGGAACTACGAGCAGTACTTC
TRBV10-2	TRBJ2-3	-	few	14	CASSTSTSTDTQYF	TGCGCCAGCAGCACTAGCACCAGCACAGATACGCAGTATTTT
TRBV24-1	TRBJ2-3	-	many	16	CATSEPGLTSTDTQYF	TGTGCCACCAGTGAACCGGGACTTACTAGCACAGATACGCAGTATTTT
TRBV18	TRBJ1-3	TRBD1	few	15	CASSPAQGFGNTIYF	TGTGCCAGCTCACCTGCACAGGGGTTCGGAAACACCATATATTTT
TRBV6-5	TRBJ2-2	TRBD1	once	17	CASSYSRTGGSAGELFF	TGTGCCAGCAGTTACTCGAGGACAGGGGGCTCCGCCGGGGAGCTGTTTTTT